This TCR beta chain is from a study of CD4 T cells in relation to SARS-CoV-2 and coronaviruses. TCRdb's table, derived via immunoSEQ multiplex PCR, lists solely in-frame clones and lacks some. The sample includes 15,000 to 20,000 clones, 70% to 85% of them seen just once. The unexposed donors gave CD4+ T cells in about 2011-2019, prior to COVID-19. After roughly ten days of culture, CD4+ T cells were isolated. In the case of this clone: Its antigen is still unknown.

Germline values: CDR1 SGHNT, CDR2 YYREEE (reference sequence). With 4 bases clipped from V and 8 bases from J, the junction kept 6 bases outside the gene matches. CDR3 length: 13 amino acids. This receptor was taken from a human donor in good health. Material: CD4+ T cells from PBMCs, cultured in vitro. The gene calls are TRBV5-4 and TRBJ1-2; 9 bases fit TRBD1. This CDR3 is CASSGGQGQGYTF. CDR3 nucleotide sequence: TGTGCCAGCAGCGGGGGACAGGGTCAAGGCTACACCTTC.